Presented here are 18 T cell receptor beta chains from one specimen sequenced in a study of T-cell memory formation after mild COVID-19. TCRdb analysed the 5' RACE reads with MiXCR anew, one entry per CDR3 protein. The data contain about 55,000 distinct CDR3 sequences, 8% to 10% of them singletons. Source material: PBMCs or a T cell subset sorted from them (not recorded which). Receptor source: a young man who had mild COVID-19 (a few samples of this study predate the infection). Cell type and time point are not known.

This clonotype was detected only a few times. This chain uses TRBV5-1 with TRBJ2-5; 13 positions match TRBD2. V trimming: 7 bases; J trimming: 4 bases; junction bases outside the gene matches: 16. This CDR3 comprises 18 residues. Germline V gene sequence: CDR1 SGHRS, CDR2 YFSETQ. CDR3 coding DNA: TGCGCCAGCGCTACTAGCGGGGGGGCAGCAGTACGCCGAGAGACCCAGTACTTC. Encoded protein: CASATSGGAAVRRETQYF. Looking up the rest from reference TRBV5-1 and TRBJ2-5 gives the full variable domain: KAGVTQTPRYLIKTRGQQVTLSCSPISGHRSVSWYQQTPGQGLQFLFEYFSETQRNKGNFPGRFSGRQFSNSRSEMNVSTLELGDSALYLCASATSGGAAVRRETQYFGPGTRLLVL.

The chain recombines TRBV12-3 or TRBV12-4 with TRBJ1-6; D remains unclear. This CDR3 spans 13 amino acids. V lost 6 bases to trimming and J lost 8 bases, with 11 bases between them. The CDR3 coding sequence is TGTGCCAGCAGCCGTCACCTTGATTCACCCCTCCACTTT. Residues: CASSRHLDSPLHF.

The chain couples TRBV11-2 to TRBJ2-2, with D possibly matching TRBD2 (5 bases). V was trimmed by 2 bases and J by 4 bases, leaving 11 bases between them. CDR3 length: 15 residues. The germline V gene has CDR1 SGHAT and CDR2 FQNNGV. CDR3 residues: CASSLWLAITGELFF. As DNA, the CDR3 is TGTGCCAGCAGCTTATGGCTAGCTATCACCGGGGAGCTGTTTTTT.

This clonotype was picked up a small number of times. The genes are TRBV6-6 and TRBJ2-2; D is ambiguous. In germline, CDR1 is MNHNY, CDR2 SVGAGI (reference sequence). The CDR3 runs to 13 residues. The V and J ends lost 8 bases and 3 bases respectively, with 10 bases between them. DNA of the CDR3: TGTGCCAGCCAATCTGCTGACACCGGGGAGCTGTTTTTT. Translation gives CASQSADTGELFF.

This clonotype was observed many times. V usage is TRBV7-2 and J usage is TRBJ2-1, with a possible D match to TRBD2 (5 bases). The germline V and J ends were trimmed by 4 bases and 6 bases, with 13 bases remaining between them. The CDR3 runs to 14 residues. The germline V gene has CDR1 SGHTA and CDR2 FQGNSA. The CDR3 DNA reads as TGTGCCAGCAGCTGGACCGGGATCATCAATGAGCAGTTCTTC. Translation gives CASSWTGIINEQFF.

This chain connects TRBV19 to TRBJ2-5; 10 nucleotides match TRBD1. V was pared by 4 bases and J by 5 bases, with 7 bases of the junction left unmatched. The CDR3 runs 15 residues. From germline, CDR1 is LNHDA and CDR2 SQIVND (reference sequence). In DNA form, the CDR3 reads TGTGCCAGTAGTAGTTGGGACAGGGGTAGGGAGACCCAGTACTTC. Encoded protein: CASSSWDRGRETQYF.

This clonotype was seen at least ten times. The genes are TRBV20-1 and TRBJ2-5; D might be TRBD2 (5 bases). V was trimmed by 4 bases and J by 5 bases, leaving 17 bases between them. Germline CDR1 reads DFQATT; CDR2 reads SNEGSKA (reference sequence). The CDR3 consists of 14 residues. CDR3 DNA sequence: TGCAGTGCTACCCTGGGAGATTCGGGGGAGACCCAGTACTTC. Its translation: CSATLGDSGETQYF.

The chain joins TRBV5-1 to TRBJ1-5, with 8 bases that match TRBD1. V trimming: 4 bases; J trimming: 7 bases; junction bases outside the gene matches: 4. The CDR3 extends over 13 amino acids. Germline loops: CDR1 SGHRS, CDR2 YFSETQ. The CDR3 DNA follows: TGCGCCAGCAGCGAGACAGGGGTCCAGCCCCAGCATTTT. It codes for CASSETGVQPQHF.

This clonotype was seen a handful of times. CDR3 residues: CASSWEVGTEAFF. The CDR3 region has the DNA TGTGCCAGCAGCTGGGAAGTGGGCACTGAAGCTTTCTTT. This chain uses TRBV5-5 with TRBJ1-1, with D uncertain. This CDR3 is 13 amino acids long. V was clipped by 3 bases and J by 4 bases, with 10 bases between them. CDR1 is SGHKS, CDR2 YYEKEE, per germline (reference sequence).

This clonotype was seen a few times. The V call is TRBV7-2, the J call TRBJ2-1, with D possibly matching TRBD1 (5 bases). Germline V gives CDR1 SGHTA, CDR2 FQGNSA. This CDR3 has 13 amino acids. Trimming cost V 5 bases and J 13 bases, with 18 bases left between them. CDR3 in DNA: TGTGCCAGCAGCCGAATACTGACAGACACACAGTTCTTC. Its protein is CASSRILTDTQFF.

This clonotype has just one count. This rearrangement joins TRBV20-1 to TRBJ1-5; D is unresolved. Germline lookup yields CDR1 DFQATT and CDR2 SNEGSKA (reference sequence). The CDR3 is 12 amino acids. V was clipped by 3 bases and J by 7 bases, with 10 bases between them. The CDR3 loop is CSASGGEQPQHF. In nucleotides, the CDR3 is TGCAGTGCTAGTGGTGGTGAGCAGCCCCAGCATTTT.

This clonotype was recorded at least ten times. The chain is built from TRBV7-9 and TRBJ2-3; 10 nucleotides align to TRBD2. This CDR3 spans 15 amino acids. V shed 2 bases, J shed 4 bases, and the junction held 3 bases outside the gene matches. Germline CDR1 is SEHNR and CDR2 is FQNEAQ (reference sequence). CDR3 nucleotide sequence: TGTGCCAGCAGCTTAACTAGCGGGGCGCCAGATACGCAGTATTTT. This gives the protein CASSLTSGAPDTQYF.

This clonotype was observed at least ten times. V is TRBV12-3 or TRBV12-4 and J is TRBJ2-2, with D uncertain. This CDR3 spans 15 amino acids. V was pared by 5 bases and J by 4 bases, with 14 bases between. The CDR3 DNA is TGTGCCAGCAGTCCGAAGGACGGATTCACCGGGGAGCTGTTTTTT. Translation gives CASSPKDGFTGELFF.

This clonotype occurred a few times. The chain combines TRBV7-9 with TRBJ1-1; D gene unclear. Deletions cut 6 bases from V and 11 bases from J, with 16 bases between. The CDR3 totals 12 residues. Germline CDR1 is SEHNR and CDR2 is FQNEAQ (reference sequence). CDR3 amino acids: CASRLDATTAFF. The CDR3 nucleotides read TGTGCCAGCAGACTGGACGCTACGACGGCTTTCTTT.

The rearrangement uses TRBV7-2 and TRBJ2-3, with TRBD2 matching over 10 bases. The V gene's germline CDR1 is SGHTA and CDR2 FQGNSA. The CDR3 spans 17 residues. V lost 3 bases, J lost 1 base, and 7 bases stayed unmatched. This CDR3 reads CASSFRLAGDRTDTQYF. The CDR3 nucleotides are TGTGCCAGCAGCTTCCGCCTAGCGGGGGACCGCACAGATACGCAGTATTTT.

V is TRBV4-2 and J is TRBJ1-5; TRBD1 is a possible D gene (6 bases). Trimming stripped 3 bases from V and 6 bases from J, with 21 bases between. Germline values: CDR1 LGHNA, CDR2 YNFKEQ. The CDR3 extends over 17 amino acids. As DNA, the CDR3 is TGTGCCAGCAGCCATAACATGAAGGGGGGGCCGGGTCAGCCCCAGCATTTT. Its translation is CASSHNMKGGPGQPQHF.

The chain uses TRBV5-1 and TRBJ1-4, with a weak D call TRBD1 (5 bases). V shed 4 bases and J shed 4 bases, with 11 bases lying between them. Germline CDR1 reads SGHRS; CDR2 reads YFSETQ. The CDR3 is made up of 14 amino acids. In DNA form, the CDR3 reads TGCGCCAGCAGCGATGACAGCGTTAATGAAAAACTGTTTTTT. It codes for CASSDDSVNEKLFF.

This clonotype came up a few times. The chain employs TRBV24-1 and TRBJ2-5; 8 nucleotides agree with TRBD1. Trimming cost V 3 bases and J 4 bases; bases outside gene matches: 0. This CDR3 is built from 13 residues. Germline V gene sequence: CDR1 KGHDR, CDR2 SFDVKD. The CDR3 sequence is CATSDDRGETQYF. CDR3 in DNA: TGTGCCACCAGTGATGACAGGGGAGAGACCCAGTACTTC.